The 32 T cell receptor beta chains in this list originate from one sample, sequenced in a study of PD-1 blockade in classical Hodgkin lymphoma. Generated by immunoSEQ multiplex PCR, the TCRdb table keeps only in-frame clones and is missing some. Of around 29,000 clones in the sample, 89% are singletons; the top ten hold approximately 0.36%. Time point indicated: newly diagnosed, previously untreated cHL patient sample. Purified CD4+ T cells were obtained from thawed PBMCs through magnetic negative selection. The sequenced sample was CD4+ T cells from blood. The receptors originated from a human donor with classical Hodgkin lymphoma.

This clone has just a few counts. This chain joins TRBV19 and TRBJ1-5; TRBD1 might be the D (5 bases). Germline loops: CDR1 LNHDA, CDR2 SQIVND (reference sequence). The CDR3 is 12 amino acids. The V end lost 8 bases, the J end lost 7 bases, and 12 bases lay between the germline ends. The CDR3 nucleotides are TGTGCCAGTGGAGGGGCCGGGCAGCCCCAGCATTTT. Translated: CASGGAGQPQHF.

The chain carries TRBV9 and TRBJ2-7; maybe TRBD1 (6 bases). Germline CDR1 SGDLS, CDR2 YYNGEE. This CDR3 has 17 residues. V gave up 4 bases and J gave up 2 bases, with 22 bases separating them. DNA of the CDR3: TGTGCCAGCAGCCCACCATCAGGGGCTACTGATGCCTACGAGCAGTACTTC. It is translated as CASSPPSGATDAYEQYF.

The V call is TRBV10-3, the J call TRBJ2-1, with D maybe TRBD2 (6 bases). Germline CDR1 and CDR2: ENHRY and SYGVKD. V lost 2 bases, J lost 9 bases, and 11 bases lay in between. The CDR3 spans 13 residues. The DNA for the CDR3 is TGTGCCATCAGTGAGATTCCCGGGGGTGAGCAGTTCTTC. Protein: CAISEIPGGEQFF.

V gene TRBV5-1 combines with J gene TRBJ1-1, with D unclear. Germline loops: CDR1 SGHRS, CDR2 YFSETQ. Trimming stripped 1 base from V and 1 base from J, with 5 bases between. The CDR3 totals 13 residues. CDR3 amino acids: CASSLHTNTEAFF. The CDR3 DNA is TGCGCCAGCAGCTTGCATACGAACACTGAAGCTTTCTTT.

The rearrangement links TRBV5-1 to TRBJ1-5, with D perhaps TRBD1 (6 bases). This CDR3 is built from 16 residues. Germline V gene sequence: CDR1 SGHRS, CDR2 YFSETQ. The germline V and J ends were trimmed by 0 bases and 0 bases, with 10 bases remaining between them. The DNA of the CDR3 is TGCGCCAGCAGCTTGGCGTGGGGGCATAGCAATCAGCCCCAGCATTTT. This gives the protein CASSLAWGHSNQPQHF.

V gene TRBV2 combines with J gene TRBJ1-2; 10 bases are shared with TRBD1. The J segment lost 10 bases and the V segment lost 3 bases, leaving 8 bases of the junction unmatched. The V gene's germline CDR1 is SNHLY and CDR2 FYNNEI. This CDR3 comprises 14 residues. CDR3 nucleotides: TGTGCCAGCAGTGACCTAGCCGGGACAGGGGTCTACACCTTC. Translated: CASSDLAGTGVYTF.

The chain employs TRBV5-6 and TRBJ2-5; 7 bases align to TRBD1. The CDR3 is 15 amino acids. The V gene's germline CDR1 is SGHDT and CDR2 YYEEEE. V lost 1 base, J lost 1 base, and 4 bases stayed unmatched. The CDR3 reads CASSLWAGGQETQYF. CDR3 nucleotide sequence: TGTGCCAGCAGCTTGTGGGCAGGGGGCCAAGAGACCCAGTACTTC.

CDR3 sequence (DNA): TGCGCCAGCAGCCTGGGACTATCCGGGAGTGGCAATGAGCAGTTCTTC. Protein sequence: CASSLGLSGSGNEQFF. This chain links TRBV5-1 with TRBJ2-1; 7 bases align to TRBD2. Germline values: CDR1 SGHRS, CDR2 YFSETQ. The CDR3 is 16 amino acids. The V and J ends lost 4 bases and 6 bases, in that order; junction bases with no gene match: 13.

The rearrangement links TRBV10-3 to TRBJ2-1; the match to TRBD2 covers 8 bases. The CDR3 consists of 13 residues. The germline CDR1 and CDR2 sequences are ENHRY and SYGVKD. Losses at the gene ends were 10 bases for V and 7 bases for J; bases not matched to a gene: 9. The CDR3 is CATGLGSGNEQFF. The CDR3, as DNA: TGTGCCACGGGACTAGGCTCGGGAAATGAGCAGTTCTTC.

The chain is built from TRBV18 and TRBJ2-1, with TRBD1 identical over 7 bases. Germline assignment: CDR1 KGHSH and CDR2 LQKENI. The trim removed 3 bases at V and 4 bases at J, leaving 3 bases unmatched. This CDR3 is 14 amino acids long. In nucleotides, the CDR3 is TGTGCCAGCTCACCGGCAGGGGGATACAATGAGCAGTTCTTC. This codes for CASSPAGGYNEQFF.

This chain connects TRBV10-3 to TRBJ2-7; 9 nucleotides match TRBD2. The CDR3 has 16 residues. J gave up 0 bases and V 0 bases, and 3 bases lay outside the gene matches. Germline loops: CDR1 ENHRY, CDR2 SYGVKD. This CDR3 is CAISESSGRNSYEQYF. DNA for the CDR3: TGTGCCATCAGTGAGTCAAGCGGGAGGAACTCCTACGAGCAGTACTTC.

V usage is TRBV29-1 and J usage is TRBJ2-3; D is possibly TRBD2 (6 bases). V was shortened by 7 bases and J by 2 bases, with 19 bases between the two germline ends. Germline V gene lookup returns CDR1 SQVTM and CDR2 ANQGSEA. The CDR3 length is 15 residues. The CDR3 sequence is CSAGHIAGSTDTQYF. In DNA, the CDR3 is TGCAGCGCGGGGCATATTGCGGGATCCACAGATACGCAGTATTTT.

This chain connects TRBV7-2 to TRBJ2-7, with 9 bases matching TRBD2. This CDR3 spans 14 amino acids. In germline, CDR1 is SGHTA, CDR2 FQGNSA. Germline trimming cut 7 bases from V and 3 bases from J; bases unmatched to any gene: 7. The CDR3 is CASTSAGGYYEQYF. The DNA for the CDR3 is TGTGCCAGCACCTCAGCGGGAGGATACTACGAGCAGTACTTC. Together with reference TRBV7-2 and TRBJ2-7, the CDR3 gives the full variable domain: GAGVSQSPSNKVTEKGKDVELRCDPISGHTALYWYRQSLGQGLEFLIYFQGNSAPDKSGLPSDRFSAERTGGSVSTLTIQRTQQEDSAVYLCASTSAGGYYEQYFGPGTRLTVT.

The chain combines TRBV7-3 with TRBJ2-7; tentative D call: TRBD2 (6 bases). Germline V gene data show CDR1 as SGHTA and CDR2 as FQGTGA. CDR3 length equals 14 residues. Trimming took 6 bases from V and 7 from J, leaving 19 bases between them. In nucleotides, the CDR3 is TGTGCCAGCAGGCGCACGGGACTTCCCGGGGAGCAGTACTTC. Residues: CASRRTGLPGEQYF.

Only one count was recorded for this clone. This sample also contains other DNA sequences that code for the same CDR3. The chain joins TRBV5-1 to TRBJ2-1, with 8 bases that match TRBD1. Trimming removed 4 bases from V and 3 bases from J; junction bases left unmatched: 6. Germline values: CDR1 SGHRS, CDR2 YFSETQ. The CDR3 sequence is 15 residues long. The CDR3 loop reads CASSPGQGSYNEQFF. Here the CDR3 DNA reads TGCGCCAGCAGCCCCGGACAGGGAAGCTACAATGAGCAGTTCTTC.

V gene TRBV29-1 combines with J gene TRBJ2-3; 7 nucleotides align to TRBD2. CDR3 size: 14 residues. Germline loops: CDR1 SQVTM, CDR2 ANQGSEA. The junction had 9 bases not matched to a gene; V was cut back by 4 bases and J by 5 bases. The CDR3 here is CSVAFGGVRDTQYF. Written as DNA, the CDR3 is TGCAGCGTTGCGTTTGGGGGGGTGAGAGATACGCAGTATTTT.

V and J are TRBV2 and TRBJ1-2, with no clear D. Trimming took off 7 bases at V and 0 bases at J, with 15 bases between the two ends. Germline V CDR1 and CDR2: SNHLY, FYNNEI. CDR3 length: 15 amino acids. The CDR3 DNA follows: TGTGCCAGCACCCCCGAACCCCCTACTAACTATGGCTACACCTTC. It encodes CASTPEPPTNYGYTF.

This chain joins TRBV18 and TRBJ1-1, with D unresolved. Germline assignment: CDR1 KGHSH and CDR2 LQKENI. Between the trimmed V and J ends, which lost 2 bases and 4 bases, there was a span of 5 bases. CDR3 length equals 12 residues. The CDR3: CASSPYGTEAFF. CDR3 sequence (DNA): TGTGCCAGCTCACCATATGGCACTGAAGCTTTCTTT.

The chain joins TRBV7-2 to TRBJ2-1; D is ambiguous. Trimming left V 5 bases short and J 8 bases short, with 13 bases between. Germline lookup yields CDR1 SGHTA and CDR2 FQGNSA. The CDR3 runs 13 residues. The CDR3 DNA reads TGTGCCAGCAGCATGAATCCCGTTGATGAGCAGTTCTTC. Protein sequence: CASSMNPVDEQFF.

The chain is built from TRBV18 and TRBJ2-5; D gene ambiguous. Trimming removed 2 bases at V and 3 bases at J, with 13 bases between. Germline V gene lookup returns CDR1 KGHSH and CDR2 LQKENI. This CDR3 has 15 residues. In DNA form, the CDR3 reads TGTGCCAGCTCACCATTGCGCGGCACCGAAGAGACCCAGTACTTC. Translation gives CASSPLRGTEETQYF.

V gene TRBV11-2 combines with J gene TRBJ2-5; 7 nucleotides match TRBD1. Per the germline V gene, CDR1 is SGHAT and CDR2 is FQNNGV. With 4 bases clipped from V and 2 bases from J, the junction kept 10 bases outside the gene matches. This CDR3 is built from 16 residues. This CDR3 is CASSSPRRQGQETQYF. Here the CDR3 DNA reads TGTGCCAGCAGCTCACCCCGGAGACAGGGACAAGAGACCCAGTACTTC. The variable domain in full, completed from reference TRBV11-2 and TRBJ2-5, reads EAGVAQSPRYKIIEKRQSVAFWCNPISGHATLYWYQQILGQGPKLLIQFQNNGVVDDSQLPKDRFSAERLKGVDSTLKIQPAKLEDSAVYLCASSSPRRQGQETQYFGPGTRLLVL.

The V and J genes are TRBV7-9 and TRBJ1-3; 11 positions agree with TRBD1. This CDR3 spans 17 amino acids. Germline CDR1 is SEHNR and CDR2 is FQNEAQ (reference sequence). Trimming at V came to 5 bases and at J to 1 base, leaving 7 bases not matched to a gene. The CDR3 DNA reads as TGTGCCAGCAGCGGAGGACAGGGGGCTCTGTCTGGAAACACCATATATTTT. It codes for CASSGGQGALSGNTIYF.

This clone has just one count. This chain connects TRBV5-1 to TRBJ2-5; D is uncertain. V lost 0 bases, J lost 2 bases, and 11 bases lay in between. The CDR3 has 15 amino acids. Germline V gene lookup returns CDR1 SGHRS and CDR2 YFSETQ. CDR3 residues: CASSLELRIQETQYF. The CDR3 DNA sequence: TGCGCCAGCAGCTTGGAGCTGCGGATACAAGAGACCCAGTACTTC.

J is TRBJ2-5 and V is TRBV19; 8 bases line up with TRBD1. The V and J ends lost 5 bases and 5 bases, in that order; junction bases with no gene match: 7. Germline CDR1 is LNHDA and CDR2 is SQIVND (reference sequence). This CDR3 is built from 14 residues. The CDR3 loop is CASSADRGRETQYF. In DNA, the CDR3 is TGTGCCAGTAGTGCAGACAGGGGCCGGGAGACCCAGTACTTC. The full variable domain, in which reference TRBV19 and TRBJ2-5 provide the parts outside the CDR3, is DGGITQSPKYLFRKEGQNVTLSCEQNLNHDAMYWYRQDPGQGLRLIYYSQIVNDFQKGDIAEGYSVSREKKESFPLTVTSAQKNPTAFYLCASSADRGRETQYFGPGTRLLVL.

The rearrangement links TRBV28 to TRBJ1-2, with 7 positions matching TRBD1. J gave up 2 bases and V 6 bases, and 3 bases lay outside the gene matches. This CDR3 is built from 13 residues. CDR1 MDHEN and CDR2 SYDVKM come from the germline V gene. CDR3 in DNA: TGTGCCAGCAGCTTGGGACAGAACTATGGCTACACCTTC. Protein sequence: CASSLGQNYGYTF.

The rearrangement links TRBV30 to TRBJ1-5, with D possibly matching TRBD1 (5 bases). V was shortened by 5 bases and J by 5 bases, with 10 bases between the two germline ends. Germline V CDR1 and CDR2: GTSNPN, SVGIG (reference sequence). This CDR3 has 12 residues. The CDR3 DNA follows: TGTGCCTGGGGGACGGACGATCAGCCCCAGCATTTT. Amino acid sequence: CAWGTDDQPQHF.

This clone was counted a few times. The gene calls are TRBV15 and TRBJ1-1; 9 nucleotides line up with TRBD1. V lost 0 bases and J lost 10; bases outside the gene matches: 3. Germline lookup yields CDR1 LNHNV and CDR2 YYDKDF (reference sequence). CDR3 length: 13 amino acids. The CDR3 loop reads CATSRDPGQGAFF. The DNA of the CDR3 is TGTGCCACCAGCAGAGATCCGGGACAGGGAGCTTTCTTT.

V and J are TRBV7-7 and TRBJ1-1; D ambiguous. Per the germline V gene, CDR1 is SSHAT and CDR2 is FNYEAQ (reference sequence). V was pared by 4 bases and J by 3 bases, with 9 bases between. The CDR3 extends over 13 amino acids. In nucleotides, the CDR3 is TGTGCCAGCAGCTCCGACCGGGACACTGAAGCTTTCTTT. Protein sequence: CASSSDRDTEAFF. The whole variable domain, filled in from reference TRBV7-7 and TRBJ1-1, reads GAGVSQSPRYKVTKRGQDVTLRCDPISSHATLYWYQQALGQGPEFLTYFNYEAQPDKSGLPSDRFSAERPEGSISTLTIQRTEQRDSAMYRCASSSDRDTEAFFGQGTRLTVV.

The genes are TRBV5-4 and TRBJ2-1; D remains unclear. The CDR3 runs to 16 residues. Trimming cost V 4 bases and J 1 base, with 15 bases left between them. The germline gives CDR1 SGHNT, CDR2 YYREEE (reference sequence). The CDR3 reads CASSPGSGFSYNEQFF. CDR3 DNA sequence: TGTGCCAGCAGCCCGGGTTCTGGGTTTTCCTACAATGAGCAGTTCTTC. The full variable domain, its missing parts supplied by reference TRBV5-4 and TRBJ2-1, is ETGVTQSPTHLIKTRGQQVTLRCSSQSGHNTVSWYQQALGQGPQFIFQYYREEENGRGNFPPRFSGLQFPNYSSELNVNALELDDSALYLCASSPGSGFSYNEQFFGPGTRLTVL.

This chain connects TRBV2 to TRBJ2-1; D is undetermined. CDR3 length: 14 amino acids. Germline V CDR1 and CDR2: SNHLY, FYNNEI. Trimming removed 2 bases from V and 5 bases from J, with 10 bases in between. CDR3 DNA sequence: TGTGCCAGCAGTGAAAACGGGCCTAACAATGAGCAGTTCTTC. Translation: CASSENGPNNEQFF.

This chain links TRBV19 with TRBJ2-7; maybe TRBD2 (6 bases). The length of the CDR3 is 17 residues. Germline V gene data show CDR1 as LNHDA and CDR2 as SQIVND (reference sequence). V shed 2 bases and J shed 3 bases, with 20 bases lying between them. In DNA, the CDR3 is TGTGCCAGTAGTATAAGAGTACGGCGGGGACTTTACTACGAGCAGTACTTC. This translates into CASSIRVRRGLYYEQYF.

The rearrangement links TRBV5-1 to TRBJ1-1, with 8 bases aligning to TRBD1. CDR3 size: 15 residues. V was pared by 4 bases and J by 0 bases, with 5 bases of the junction left unmatched. Germline loops: CDR1 SGHRS, CDR2 YFSETQ. The CDR3 nucleotides read TGCGCCAGCAGCCGAAGGACAGGGCTGAACACTGAAGCTTTCTTT. Translated: CASSRRTGLNTEAFF.